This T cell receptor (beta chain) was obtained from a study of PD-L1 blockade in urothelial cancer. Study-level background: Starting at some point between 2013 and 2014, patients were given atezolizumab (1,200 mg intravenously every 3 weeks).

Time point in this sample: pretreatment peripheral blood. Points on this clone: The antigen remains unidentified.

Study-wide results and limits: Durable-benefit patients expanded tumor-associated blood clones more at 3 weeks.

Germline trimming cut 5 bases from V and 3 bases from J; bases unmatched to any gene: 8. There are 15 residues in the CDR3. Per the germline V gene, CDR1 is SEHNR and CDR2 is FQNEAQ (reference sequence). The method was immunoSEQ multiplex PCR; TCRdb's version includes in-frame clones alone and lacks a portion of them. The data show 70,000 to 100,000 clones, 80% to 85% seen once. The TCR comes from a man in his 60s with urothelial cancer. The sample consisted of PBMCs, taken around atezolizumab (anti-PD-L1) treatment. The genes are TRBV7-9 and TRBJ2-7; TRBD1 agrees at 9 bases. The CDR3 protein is CASSLGMDRGYEQYF. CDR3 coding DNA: TGTGCCAGCAGCCTTGGGATGGACAGGGGCTACGAGCAGTACTTC. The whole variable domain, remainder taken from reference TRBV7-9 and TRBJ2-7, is DTGVSQNPRHKITKRGQNVTFRCDPISEHNRLYWYRQTLGQGPEFLTYFQNEAQLEKSRLLSDRFSAERPKGSFSTLEIQRTEQGDSAMYLCASSLGMDRGYEQYFGPGTRLTVT.